This entry lists 23 T cell receptor beta chains sequenced from one sample in a study of T cell repertoires in cytomegalovirus infection. Their specific antigens are unknown. TCRdb passed the reads through MiXCR, listing each CDR3 protein once. The table shows roughly 200,000 distinct CDR3 sequences, with 35% to 45% occurring only once. This specimen was CD8+ T cells from cultured PBMCs, taken from culture after CMV antigen stimulation. The source of these receptors is a human donor in good health (CMV status not recorded). Some clones in this sample may be carry-over from other donors' samples.

This clonotype was counted a few times. This chain uses TRBV7-9 with TRBJ2-5; TRBD2 matches at 11 bases. The germline gives CDR1 SEHNR, CDR2 FQNEAQ (reference sequence). V dropped 2 bases and J dropped 2; count of bases not matched to a gene: 10. This CDR3 contains 18 residues. Here the CDR3 reads CASSLLALAGATQETQYF. The CDR3 DNA reads TGTGCCAGCAGCTTATTGGCACTAGCGGGGGCCACTCAAGAGACCCAGTACTTC.

This clonotype was observed a single time. The chain employs TRBV7-2 and TRBJ2-3; D not resolved. Germline CDR1 SGHTA, CDR2 FQGNSA. V was trimmed by 4 bases and J by 1 base, leaving 9 bases between them. The CDR3 totals 14 residues. The CDR3 region is CASSSSSGTDTQYF. DNA of the CDR3: TGTGCCAGCAGCTCAAGCTCTGGCACAGATACGCAGTATTTT.

The chain joins TRBV7-4 to TRBJ2-7, with D uncertain. Germline V gene sequence: CDR1 SGHVT, CDR2 SQSDAQ. The CDR3 length is 15 residues. V lost 3 bases and J lost 7, with 19 bases in between. CDR3 nucleotides: TGTGCCAGCAGCTTCCCTACGGGCGGCGTGAGAGAGCAGTACTTC. This sequence encodes CASSFPTGGVREQYF.

A few counts support this clonotype. The chain carries TRBV29-1 and TRBJ2-1; 10 nucleotides align to TRBD2. Germline CDR1 and CDR2: SQVTM and ANQGSEA. The CDR3 is 17 residues long. Germline trimming cut 4 bases from V and 4 bases from J; bases unmatched to any gene: 13. DNA for the CDR3: TGCAGCGTTGTTGGACTAGCGGAAGAGAGCACTTACAATGAGCAGTTCTTC. Encoded protein: CSVVGLAEESTYNEQFF.

V is TRBV7-9 and J is TRBJ2-6; the D is unclear. Germline V gene data show CDR1 as SEHNR and CDR2 as FQNEAQ (reference sequence). The germline V and J ends were trimmed by 6 bases and 5 bases, with 8 bases remaining between them. The CDR3 runs 13 residues. In DNA, the CDR3 is TGTGCCAGCAGTTCGTACCGGGCCAACGTCCTGACTTTC. It translates to CASSSYRANVLTF.

This clonotype was found many times. The rearrangement joins TRBV7-9 to TRBJ2-7; D is possibly TRBD1 or TRBD2 (5 bases each). CDR3 length: 14 amino acids. Germline CDR1 reads SEHNR; CDR2 reads FQNEAQ (reference sequence). V was shortened by 1 base and J by 3 bases, with 10 bases between the two germline ends. The CDR3, as DNA: TGTGCCAGCAGCTTAGGGGACCGGTACTACGAGCAGTACTTC. Encoded protein: CASSLGDRYYEQYF.

The chain joins TRBV11-2 to TRBJ1-1, with a possible D match to TRBD1 (6 bases). The CDR3 has 14 amino acids. The germline V gene encodes CDR1 SGHAT and CDR2 FQNNGV. V was clipped by 1 base and J by 5 bases, with 11 bases between them. The CDR3 bases are TGTGCCAGCAGCTTAGGTCAGGGGAGGACTGAAGCTTTCTTT. This codes for CASSLGQGRTEAFF.

The chain uses TRBV14 and TRBJ2-1; TRBD2 matches 9 bases. This CDR3 has 15 residues. V lost 3 bases to trimming and J lost 2 bases; unmatched junction nucleotides: 2. CDR1 SGHDN and CDR2 FVKESK come from the germline V gene. The CDR3 DNA sequence: TGTGCCAGCAGCCACGGCGGGAGGGCCTACAATGAGCAGTTCTTC. It yields the protein CASSHGGRAYNEQFF. Looking up the rest from reference TRBV14 and TRBJ2-1 gives the full variable domain: EAGVTQFPSHSVIEKGQTVTLRCDPISGHDNLYWYRRVMGKEIKFLLHFVKESKQDESGMPNNRFLAERTGGTYSTLKVQPAELEDSGVYFCASSHGGRAYNEQFFGPGTRLTVL.

The rearrangement links TRBV18 to TRBJ2-7, with 10 bases that match TRBD2. CDR1 is KGHSH and CDR2 is LQKENI in the germline V gene. The CDR3 loop spans 14 amino acids. The trim removed 6 bases at V and 6 bases at J, leaving 8 bases unmatched. The CDR3: CASSREREGPEQYF. In DNA, the CDR3 is TGTGCCAGCTCTCGAGAGCGGGAGGGCCCCGAGCAGTACTTC.

The chain links TRBV7-2 to TRBJ2-7; possibly TRBD1 or TRBD2 for D (6 bases each). Germline assignment: CDR1 SGHTA and CDR2 FQGNSA. Trimming pared 1 base from V and 9 bases from J, leaving 10 bases between. CDR3 length: 12 residues. CDR3 region: CASSLEGGVQYF. The CDR3 region has the DNA TGTGCCAGCAGCTTAGAGGGGGGCGTGCAGTACTTC.

This clonotype was seen more than once but under ten times. This chain links TRBV5-4 with TRBJ1-6; no firm D call. CDR3 length: 14 amino acids. The ends were cut back, 0 bases at V and 0 bases at J, with 1 base in the middle. Germline CDR1 is SGHNT and CDR2 is YYREEE (reference sequence). DNA of the CDR3: TGTGCCAGCAGCTTGGGCTCCTATAATTCACCCCTCCACTTT. Translation: CASSLGSYNSPLHF.

This clonotype was picked up a small number of times. The chain joins TRBV19 to TRBJ2-7, with D possibly being TRBD1 (5 bases). Germline loops: CDR1 LNHDA, CDR2 SQIVND (reference sequence). The V and J ends lost 3 bases and 0 bases respectively, with 9 bases between them. The CDR3 totals 14 residues. The CDR3 spells CASSIGQGSYEQYF. The CDR3 region has the DNA TGTGCCAGTAGTATTGGCCAGGGCTCCTACGAGCAGTACTTC.

The chain recombines TRBV6-8 with TRBJ2-3; D unresolved. V was clipped by 4 bases and J by 2 bases, with 13 bases between them. The CDR3 consists of 15 residues. The germline CDR1 and CDR2 sequences are MNHGY and SAAAGT. CDR3 loop: CASSSPRSTTDTQYF. In nucleotides, the CDR3 is TGTGCCAGCAGTTCACCGAGGTCTACCACAGATACGCAGTATTTT.

This clonotype was picked up a small number of times. The chain has TRBV7-3 and TRBJ2-3; D might be TRBD2 (5 bases). The length of the CDR3 is 15 residues. V shed 6 bases and J shed 9 bases, with 22 bases lying between them. Per the germline V gene, CDR1 is SGHTA and CDR2 is FQGTGA. CDR3 nucleotides: TGTGCCAGCAGTCTCAGCGGTGGTGGGGTAGACACGCAGTATTTT. Encoded protein: CASSLSGGGVDTQYF.

The table lists this clonotype with a few counts. This chain joins TRBV4-2 and TRBJ2-7, with D hard to call. The V gene's germline CDR1 is LGHNA and CDR2 YNFKEQ. Trimming cost V 0 bases and J 2 bases, with 11 bases left between them. This CDR3 comprises 15 residues. The CDR3 DNA is TGTGCCAGCAGCCAAGACCCCGCAGAACCCTACGAGCAGTACTTC. This sequence encodes CASSQDPAEPYEQYF.

The sample holds a few counts of this clonotype. This chain connects TRBV15 to TRBJ2-2; possibly TRBD1 for D (5 bases). The CDR3 is 18 residues long. V dropped 5 bases and J dropped 0 bases, with 19 bases sitting between them. The germline V gene has CDR1 LNHNV and CDR2 YYDKDF (reference sequence). This chain's CDR3 is CATSFLGSGPANTGELFF. The CDR3 DNA is TGTGCCACCAGCTTTCTGGGGTCAGGGCCCGCGAACACCGGGGAGCTGTTTTTT. Looking up the rest from reference TRBV15 and TRBJ2-2 gives the full variable domain: DAMVIQNPRYQVTQFGKPVTLSCSQTLNHNVMYWYQQKSSQAPKLLFHYYDKDFNNEADTPDNFQSRRPNTSFCFLDIRSPGLGDTAMYLCATSFLGSGPANTGELFFGEGSRLTVL.

The chain has TRBV19 and TRBJ2-2; tentative D call: TRBD1 (6 bases). Trimming shortened V by 3 bases and J by 5 bases, and 16 bases separated the two germline ends. CDR3 size: 16 residues. In germline, CDR1 is LNHDA, CDR2 SQIVND (reference sequence). The DNA for the CDR3 is TGTGCCAGTAGTATGAGGGGTGACAGGTGGACCGGGGAGCTGTTTTTT. This gives the protein CASSMRGDRWTGELFF.

This clonotype was detected only a few times. The rearrangement uses TRBV7-3 and TRBJ2-1; D is perhaps TRBD2 (6 bases). The length of the CDR3 is 14 residues. The V gene's germline CDR1 is SGHTA and CDR2 FQGTGA. The V end was cut by 3 bases, the J end by 3 bases, with 9 bases between. In nucleotides, the CDR3 is TGTGCCAGCAGCTTGGGGGGAGTCTACAATGAGCAGTTCTTC. Amino acids: CASSLGGVYNEQFF. Using reference TRBV7-3 and TRBJ2-1 for the parts outside the CDR3, the full variable domain is GAGVSQTPSNKVTEKGKYVELRCDPISGHTALYWYRQSLGQGPEFLIYFQGTGAADDSGLPNDRFFAVRPEGSVSTLKIQRTERGDSAVYLCASSLGGVYNEQFFGPGTRLTVL.

The rearrangement uses TRBV12-3 or TRBV12-4 and TRBJ2-7; D tentatively reads TRBD1 or TRBD2 (5 bases each). The V and J ends lost 3 bases and 9 bases respectively, with 18 bases between them. The CDR3 loop spans 14 amino acids. The CDR3 is CASSFEPGLMGQYF. The CDR3 region has the DNA TGTGCCAGCAGTTTTGAACCGGGGCTTATGGGGCAGTACTTC.

The gene calls are TRBV4-2 and TRBJ2-7; 8 bases align to TRBD1. This CDR3 contains 17 residues. After removal of 2 bases from V and 2 bases from J, the junction contained 11 bases not matched to a gene. Germline CDR1 is LGHNA and CDR2 is YNFKEQ. CDR3 DNA: TGTGCCAGCAGCCAACGATTGGACAGGGAGATAACCTACGAGCAGTACTTC. Residues: CASSQRLDREITYEQYF.

The V gene is TRBV27, the J gene TRBJ1-5, with no clear D. This CDR3 is built from 14 residues. CDR1 is MNHEY and CDR2 is SMNVEV in the germline V gene (reference sequence). The ends were cut back, 3 bases at V and 4 bases at J, with 10 bases in the middle. CDR3 amino acids: CASSFKGRNQPQHF. In nucleotides, the CDR3 is TGTGCCAGCAGTTTTAAGGGCCGGAATCAGCCCCAGCATTTT.

The rearrangement links TRBV9 to TRBJ2-7, with 7 bases aligning to TRBD2. CDR1 and CDR2 (germline): SGDLS, YYNGEE. This CDR3 is 15 amino acids long. J gave up 1 base and V 0 bases, and 4 bases lay outside the gene matches. Here the CDR3 reads CASSVESGASYEQYF. CDR3 nucleotide sequence: TGTGCCAGCAGCGTAGAAAGCGGGGCGTCCTACGAGCAGTACTTC.

This clonotype turned up a few times. V usage is TRBV28 and J usage is TRBJ1-3; maybe TRBD1 (6 bases). With 4 bases removed from V and 0 bases from J, the gap between germline ends came to 16 bases. Germline lookup yields CDR1 MDHEN and CDR2 SYDVKM. CDR3 length: 17 amino acids. The CDR3 here is CASSSDSTDSSGNTIYF. The CDR3 DNA is TGTGCCAGCAGTTCGGACAGTACCGACTCCTCTGGAAACACCATATATTTT.